This T cell receptor (beta chain) was sequenced for a study of blood T cell repertoires in COVID-19. Across the study: Researchers got acute and convalescent COVID-19 samples from the United States, Italy and Spain.

This clone has just one count. The CDR3 is 18 amino acids. V was pared by 4 bases and J by 2 bases, with 7 bases of the junction left unmatched. Germline V gene lookup returns CDR1 SGHRS and CDR2 YFSETQ. Authors' data handling: Amplification of reference gene primers provided the estimated nucleated cell counts. The assay was immunoSEQ multiplex PCR, and TCRdb's table has in-frame clones only and misses some. Clone size and V and J calls were adopted from that table, with D and trimming inferred from the DNA. The sample consists of around 260,000 clones, approximately 85% of them appearing once. In assigning cohorts, the study relied on participant-reported clinical history. In Cohort 3, a recovered donor had either two negative PCRs, clearance, or symptom resolution.

Sequenced sample: PBMCs or T cells enriched from blood (not recorded which). The chain links TRBV5-1 to TRBJ2-1; 15 bases match TRBD2. The TCR sequence derives from a woman in her twenties or thirties who had recovered from COVID-19. The CDR3 protein is CASSPWTSGRVAYNEQFF. Here the CDR3 DNA reads TGCGCCAGCAGCCCCTGGACTAGCGGGAGGGTGGCCTACAATGAGCAGTTCTTC.